One sample yielded the 24 T cell receptor beta chains listed below, sequenced in a study of shared clonotypes between healthy human individuals. Some clones are missing from TCRdb's copy, which holds only in-frame ones; the method was immunoSEQ multiplex PCR. In the table there are around 2,000,000 clones, roughly 91% of which are singletons. Naive CD8 cells comprised CD45RO-negative, CCR7-positively selected cells, excluding terminally differentiated effector memory CD45RA+ cells. Sequencing used naive CD8+ T cells from PBMCs. The source is a man younger than 35 in good health. Some clones in this sample may be carry-over from other donors' samples.

This chain connects TRBV4-3 to TRBJ2-1, with D possibly being TRBD2 (5 bases). Germline CDR1 reads LGHNA; CDR2 reads YSLEER. The CDR3 spans 15 residues. Trimming cost V 1 base and J 6 bases, with 13 bases left between them. CDR3 nucleotides: TGCGCCAGCAGCCAAGCTGCCTGGCGGGTCAATGAGCAGTTCTTC. This gives the protein CASSQAAWRVNEQFF.

The chain combines TRBV5-4 with TRBJ2-5, with TRBD2 identical over 9 bases. Germline V lookup: CDR1 SGHNT, CDR2 YYREEE (reference sequence). V was clipped by 1 base and J by 4 bases; unmatched bases: 5. This CDR3 contains 15 residues. CDR3 sequence: CASSLKREVGETQYF. In nucleotides, the CDR3 is TGTGCCAGCAGCTTGAAGCGGGAGGTAGGAGAGACCCAGTACTTC.

This clone was recorded a few times. The J gene is TRBJ1-2, the V gene TRBV7-8; 7 bases match TRBD1. This CDR3 region has 14 residues. Looked up from germline, CDR1 is SGHVS and CDR2 is FQNEAQ. After removal of 1 base from V and 3 bases from J, the junction contained 2 bases not matched to a gene. The CDR3 nucleotides read TGTGCCAGCAGCTTAGGACAGGGCCACTATGGCTACACCTTC. It translates to CASSLGQGHYGYTF.

The chain couples TRBV29-1 to TRBJ2-1, with 13 bases that match TRBD2. Germline V gene data show CDR1 as SQVTM and CDR2 as ANQGSEA. Trimming took 5 bases from V and 6 from J; bases not matched to a gene: 7. The CDR3 length is 15 residues. The CDR3 DNA reads as TGCAGCGTTTACCTTGGACTAGCGGGAGCCAATGAGCAGTTCTTC. Protein product: CSVYLGLAGANEQFF.

This chain links TRBV2 with TRBJ1-1; D perhaps matches TRBD1 (5 bases). In germline, CDR1 is SNHLY, CDR2 FYNNEI. This CDR3 spans 14 amino acids. V was pared by 3 bases and J by 4 bases, with 12 bases between. Written as DNA, the CDR3 is TGTGCCAGCAGTGACACCCCAGGGCGCACTGAAGCTTTCTTT. Protein: CASSDTPGRTEAFF.

The chain recombines TRBV27 with TRBJ2-4; D is perhaps TRBD1 (6 bases). The germline V gene encodes CDR1 MNHEY and CDR2 SMNVEV (reference sequence). With 6 bases removed from V and 6 bases from J, the gap between germline ends came to 15 bases. The CDR3 is 14 residues long. In nucleotides, the CDR3 is TGTGCCAGCAGCTCAACAGGGCCTTTAAACATTCAGTACTTC. Its protein is CASSSTGPLNIQYF.

V gene TRBV9 combines with J gene TRBJ2-5; D unclear. This CDR3 has 15 amino acids. Germline CDR1 reads SGDLS; CDR2 reads YYNGEE. Trimming pared 0 bases from V and 5 bases from J, leaving 14 bases between. The CDR3 is CASSVAFGLGETQYF. The DNA of the CDR3 is TGTGCCAGCAGCGTAGCTTTTGGGCTGGGGGAGACCCAGTACTTC. The full variable domain, in which reference TRBV9 and TRBJ2-5 provide the parts outside the CDR3, is DSGVTQTPKHLITATGQRVTLRCSPRSGDLSVYWYQQSLDQGLQFLIQYYNGEERAKGNILERFSAQQFPDLHSELNLSSLELGDSALYFCASSVAFGLGETQYFGPGTRLLVL.

The chain couples TRBV19 to TRBJ2-7, with 8 nucleotides matching TRBD1. The junction had 10 bases not matched to a gene; V was cut back by 7 bases and J by 5 bases. Germline V gene sequence: CDR1 LNHDA, CDR2 SQIVND (reference sequence). The CDR3 extends over 14 amino acids. The CDR3 sequence is CASNLRGLNDEQYF. In nucleotides, the CDR3 is TGTGCCAGTAACCTCAGGGGGCTCAACGACGAGCAGTACTTC.

The rearrangement links TRBV27 to TRBJ2-2; the match to TRBD2 covers 9 bases. Germline CDR1 MNHEY, CDR2 SMNVEV (reference sequence). There are 17 residues in the CDR3. J lost 6 bases, V lost 5 bases, and 13 bases had no gene match. This CDR3 is CASSPAVEREVAGELFF. CDR3 bases: TGTGCCAGCAGTCCCGCAGTGGAGCGGGAGGTGGCCGGGGAGCTGTTTTTT.

V is TRBV5-4 and J is TRBJ2-7; TRBD2 might be the D (6 bases). The CDR3 is 14 amino acids. V was pared by 9 bases and J by 0 bases, with 16 bases between. Germline loops: CDR1 SGHNT, CDR2 YYREEE (reference sequence). CDR3 sequence (DNA): TGTGCCACCAGGACTACCCAACCCTCCTACGAGCAGTACTTC. It is translated as CATRTTQPSYEQYF.

The chain has TRBV18 and TRBJ1-4; maybe TRBD1 (5 bases). Germline assignment: CDR1 KGHSH and CDR2 LQKENI. V was cut by 3 bases and J by 6 bases, with 17 bases left in between. This CDR3 spans 16 amino acids. The CDR3 reads CASSPSPAGMDEKLFF. Written as DNA, the CDR3 is TGTGCCAGCTCACCTTCTCCGGCAGGGATGGATGAAAAACTGTTTTTT.

The chain links TRBV6-6 to TRBJ2-1; 10 bases are a match to TRBD2. The V and J ends lost 2 bases and 9 bases, in that order; junction bases with no gene match: 10. From germline, CDR1 is MNHNY and CDR2 SVGAGI (reference sequence). The CDR3 extends over 16 amino acids. CDR3 protein: CASSYAGLAGEGEQFF. CDR3 nucleotide sequence: TGTGCCAGCAGTTACGCAGGGCTAGCGGGAGAGGGTGAGCAGTTCTTC.

The chain carries TRBV7-2 and TRBJ1-6, with 10 bases aligning to TRBD1. V lost 4 bases, J lost 4 bases, and 4 bases stayed unmatched. The CDR3 covers 16 residues. CDR1 and CDR2 (germline): SGHTA, FQGNSA. In DNA form, the CDR3 reads TGTGCCAGCAGCTCCTCGGACAGGGGGTATAATTCACCCCTCCACTTT. It is translated as CASSSSDRGYNSPLHF.

The V gene is TRBV7-6, the J gene TRBJ2-1, with D possibly matching TRBD2 (6 bases). Germline assignment: CDR1 SGHVS and CDR2 FNYEAQ. The CDR3 covers 14 residues. Trimming shortened V by 4 bases and J by 5 bases, and 12 bases separated the two germline ends. CDR3 in DNA: TGTGCCAGCAGCTCCAGGGACTTACACAATGAGCAGTTCTTC. Its translation: CASSSRDLHNEQFF.

This clone showed up just once. The V gene is TRBV11-2, the J gene TRBJ2-4, with D possibly TRBD1 on 6 matching bases. The germline CDR1 and CDR2 sequences are SGHAT and FQNNGV. The CDR3 totals 16 residues. With 5 bases removed from V and 0 bases from J, the gap between germline ends came to 14 bases. DNA of the CDR3: TGTGCCAGCAGCCCCCAGGGGCGTCTAGCCAAAAACATTCAGTACTTC. It encodes CASSPQGRLAKNIQYF.

The rearrangement joins TRBV5-6 to TRBJ1-2; no firm D call. Germline-derived CDR1 and CDR2 are SGHDT and YYEEEE. CDR3 size: 14 residues. The V end was cut by 0 bases, the J end by 0 bases, with 6 bases between. The DNA for the CDR3 is TGTGCCAGCAGCTTGGCTGCAGCTAACTATGGCTACACCTTC. It codes for CASSLAAANYGYTF. The variable domain in full, with the rest retrieved from reference TRBV5-6 and TRBJ1-2, is DAGVTQSPTHLIKTRGQQVTLRCSPKSGHDTVSWYQQALGQGPQFIFQYYEEEERQRGNFPDRFSGHQFPNYSSELNVNALLLGDSALYLCASSLAAANYGYTFGSGTRLTVV.

The genes are TRBV10-2 and TRBJ1-5; D possibly corresponds to TRBD1 (5 bases). In germline, CDR1 is WSHSY, CDR2 SAAADI. This CDR3 has 16 residues. V gave up 1 base and J gave up 3 bases, with 13 bases separating them. CDR3 sequence reads: CASSEWWGSDNQPQHF. The CDR3 bases are TGCGCCAGCAGTGAGTGGTGGGGGTCGGACAATCAGCCCCAGCATTTT.

J is TRBJ2-1 and V is TRBV28, with D possibly being TRBD2 (7 bases). V lost 4 bases and J lost 4, with 14 bases in between. The CDR3 consists of 15 residues. From germline, CDR1 is MDHEN and CDR2 SYDVKM. CDR3 coding DNA: TGTGCCAGCAGTTGGGAGGGGGACTCGTACAATGAGCAGTTCTTC. Amino acids: CASSWEGDSYNEQFF.

The rearrangement links TRBV28 to TRBJ1-2; D not certain. Germline V gene data show CDR1 as MDHEN and CDR2 as SYDVKM. The V end was cut by 4 bases, the J end by 3 bases, with 9 bases between. This CDR3 has 13 amino acids. CDR3 residues: CASSSIPYYGYTF. The CDR3 DNA reads TGTGCCAGCAGTTCTATCCCTTACTATGGCTACACCTTC.

The chain recombines TRBV10-3 with TRBJ1-3; D unresolved. This CDR3 has 15 amino acids. V lost 0 bases and J 4 bases, leaving 10 bases between the germline ends. Germline V gives CDR1 ENHRY, CDR2 SYGVKD. CDR3 sequence reads: CAISESLGGGNTIYF. DNA for the CDR3: TGTGCCATCAGTGAGTCACTGGGTGGAGGAAACACCATATATTTT.

The CDR3 DNA reads as TGTGCCAGCAGTCCCAGGGGTTACGGCGAGCAGTACTTC. Translating gives CASSPRGYGEQYF. The V gene is TRBV6-5, the J gene TRBJ2-7; D is perhaps TRBD1 (6 bases). CDR1 MNHEY and CDR2 SVGAGI come from the germline V gene. V lost 5 bases to trimming and J lost 6 bases, with 14 bases between them. The CDR3 loop spans 13 amino acids.

The chain recombines TRBV7-2 with TRBJ2-5; 8 bases match TRBD2. The CDR3 extends over 18 amino acids. The V segment lost 1 base and the J segment 0 bases; nucleotides outside the gene matches: 10. CDR1 is SGHTA, CDR2 FQGNSA, per germline. The CDR3 DNA sequence: TGTGCCAGCAGCTTAGGGTTAACTAGCGGAATAAACCAAGAGACCCAGTACTTC. Protein: CASSLGLTSGINQETQYF. Supplemented by reference TRBV7-2 and TRBJ2-5, the full variable domain reads GAGVSQSPSNKVTEKGKDVELRCDPISGHTALYWYRQSLGQGLEFLIYFQGNSAPDKSGLPSDRFSAERTGGSVSTLTIQRTQQEDSAVYLCASSLGLTSGINQETQYFGPGTRLLVL.

For this clone: Other DNA sequences within the sample encode an identical CDR3. The V and J genes are TRBV9 and TRBJ2-7, with TRBD2 matching over 8 bases. Trimming took 0 bases from V and 2 from J; bases not matched to a gene: 4. Germline V CDR1 and CDR2: SGDLS, YYNGEE. The CDR3 extends over 15 amino acids. CDR3 bases: TGTGCCAGCAGCGTAGGGGCGGGAGGAACCTACGAGCAGTACTTC. This encodes CASSVGAGGTYEQYF.

The rearrangement uses TRBV9 and TRBJ2-3, with D possibly TRBD1 on 6 matching bases. The V gene lost 0 bases and the J gene lost 2 bases, with 10 bases spanning the gap. The CDR3 has 15 residues. Germline V gene lookup returns CDR1 SGDLS and CDR2 YYNGEE. In DNA, the CDR3 is TGTGCCAGCAGCGTAGGGACAGCTGTCACAGATACGCAGTATTTT. It yields the protein CASSVGTAVTDTQYF.